The 4 T cell receptor beta chains below were found in one sample sequenced in a study of T cells in tuberculosis. Time point defined: new active TB diagnosis, blood taken before or within 7 days of starting treatment. Sequenced by immunoSEQ multiplex PCR; TCRdb stores in-frame clones only, minus some. The top ten clones hold 11% of a sample with roughly 34,000 clones, 80% to 95% of them seen once. The material sequenced was PBMCs, taken at tuberculosis diagnosis. The receptors here all came from an adult with tuberculosis.

The chain is built from TRBV2 and TRBJ1-2; D uncertain. The CDR3 runs to 10 residues. Germline CDR1 SNHLY, CDR2 FYNNEI. The V end was cut by 5 bases, the J end by 6 bases, with 4 bases between. CDR3 sequence reads: CASSPNGYTF. In DNA form, the CDR3 reads TGTGCCAGCAGTCCCAATGGCTACACCTTC.

This rearrangement joins TRBV5-1 to TRBJ2-2, with a tentative D call TRBD2 (6 bases). CDR1 is SGHRS, CDR2 YFSETQ, per germline. This CDR3 is 16 amino acids long. The germline V and J ends were trimmed by 0 bases and 5 bases, with 14 bases remaining between them. Written as DNA, the CDR3 is TGCGCCAGCAGCTTGGCGGGGACTTCATTTACCGGGGAGCTGTTTTTT. This gives the protein CASSLAGTSFTGELFF.

V is TRBV19 and J is TRBJ2-3; TRBD2 agrees at 8 bases. Germline trimming cut 9 bases from V and 5 bases from J; bases unmatched to any gene: 7. CDR3 length: 13 residues. Germline-derived CDR1 and CDR2 are LNHDA and SQIVND (reference sequence). CDR3 DNA sequence: TGTGCCAGCACCGGGGGGGATCTAGATACGCAGTATTTT. Its translation is CASTGGDLDTQYF.

This sequence joins TRBV13 and TRBJ1-1; D is unresolved. The CDR3 contains 14 residues. Germline V lookup: CDR1 PRHDT, CDR2 FYEKMQ (reference sequence). With 6 bases removed from V and 6 bases from J, the gap between germline ends came to 17 bases. CDR3 in DNA: TGTGCCAGCAGGAAGTTCAGCGAACGAGCTGAAGCTTTCTTT. Encoded protein: CASRKFSERAEAFF.